This entry features one T cell receptor beta chain sequence. Assay: immunoSEQ multiplex PCR; the TCRdb copy retains only in-frame clones and omits some. The sample shows roughly 90,000 clones, 72% of them seen only once. This specimen belongs to a study of radiotherapy plus CTLA-4 blockade in lung cancer. After removal of 2 bases from V and 4 bases from J, the junction contained 5 bases not matched to a gene. The CDR3 extends over 16 amino acids. Germline CDR1 and CDR2: SGHNT and YYREEE (reference sequence). The sequence was obtained from a human donor with non-small cell lung cancer that progressed on radiotherapy plus ipilimumab. This material consisted of peripheral blood, taken from a patient treated with radiotherapy plus ipilimumab. The V and J genes are TRBV5-4 and TRBJ2-6; TRBD2 agrees at 8 bases. The DNA of the CDR3 is TGTGCCAGCAGCTTCGGGGGGGCGGCCGGGGCCAACGTCCTGACTTTC. Its translation: CASSFGGAAGANVLTF.